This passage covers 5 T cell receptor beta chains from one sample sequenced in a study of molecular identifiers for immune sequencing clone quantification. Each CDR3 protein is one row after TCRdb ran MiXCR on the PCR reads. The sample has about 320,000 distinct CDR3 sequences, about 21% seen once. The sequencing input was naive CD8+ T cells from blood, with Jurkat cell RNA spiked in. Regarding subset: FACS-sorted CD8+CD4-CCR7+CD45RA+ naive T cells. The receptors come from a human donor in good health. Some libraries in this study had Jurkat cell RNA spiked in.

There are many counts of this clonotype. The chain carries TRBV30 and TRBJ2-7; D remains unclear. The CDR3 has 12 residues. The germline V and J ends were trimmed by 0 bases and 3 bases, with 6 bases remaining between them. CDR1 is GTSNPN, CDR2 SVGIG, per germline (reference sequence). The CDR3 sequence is CAWSVLGYEQYF. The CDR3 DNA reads TGTGCCTGGAGTGTATTGGGCTACGAGCAGTACTTC.

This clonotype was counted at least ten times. The CDR3: CASSLGIAGGVELFF. For the CDR3, the DNA is TGTGCCAGCAGTTTAGGAATAGCGGGAGGCGTGGAGCTGTTTTTT. The V and J genes are TRBV28 and TRBJ2-2; TRBD2 matches 10 bases. CDR3 length: 15 amino acids. Germline V gene data show CDR1 as MDHEN and CDR2 as SYDVKM. V dropped 2 bases and J dropped 10; count of bases not matched to a gene: 7.

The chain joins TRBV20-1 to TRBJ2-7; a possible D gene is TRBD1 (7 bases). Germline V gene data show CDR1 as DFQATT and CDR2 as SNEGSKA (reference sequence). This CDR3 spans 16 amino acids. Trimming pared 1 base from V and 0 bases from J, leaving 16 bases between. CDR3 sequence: CSARAPGDSSSYEQYF. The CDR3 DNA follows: TGCAGTGCTAGAGCCCCGGGGGACAGTAGCTCCTACGAGCAGTACTTC.

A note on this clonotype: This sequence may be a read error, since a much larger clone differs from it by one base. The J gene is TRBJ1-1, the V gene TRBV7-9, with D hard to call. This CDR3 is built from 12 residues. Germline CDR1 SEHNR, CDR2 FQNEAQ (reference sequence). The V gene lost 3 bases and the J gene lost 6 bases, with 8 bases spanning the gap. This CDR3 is CASSLCAAEAFF. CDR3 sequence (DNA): TGTGCCAGCAGCTTGTGTGCGGCTGAAGCTTTCTTT.

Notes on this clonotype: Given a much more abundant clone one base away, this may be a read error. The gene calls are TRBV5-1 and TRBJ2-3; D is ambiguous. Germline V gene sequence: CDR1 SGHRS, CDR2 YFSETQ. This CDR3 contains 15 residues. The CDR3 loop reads CASSPEPVSTDTQCF. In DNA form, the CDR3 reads TGCGCCAGCAGCCCGGAACCGGTTAGCACAGATACGCAGTGTTTT.